The present entry profiles one T cell receptor (beta chain) with its context. The data were taken from a study of cytomegalovirus exposure and HLA in healthy donors. Primers: 60 Vbeta forward and 13 Jbeta reverse. Generated by immunoSEQ multiplex PCR, the TCRdb table keeps only in-frame clones and is missing some. The data show about 74,000 clones, approximately 70% seen once. The germline CDR1 and CDR2 sequences are MNHEY and SMNVEV (reference sequence). Trimming cost V 6 bases and J 5 bases, with 14 bases left between them. CDR3 length: 13 amino acids. The sequenced material came from PBMCs. This TCR derives from a woman aged 40 to 50 in good health and CMV-seropositive. The chain has TRBV27 and TRBJ2-7, with D perhaps matching TRBD2 (6 bases). CDR3 in amino acids: CASSRESRNEQYF. The DNA of the CDR3 is TGTGCCAGCAGCCGGGAGTCAAGGAACGAGCAGTACTTC.